The subject of this entry is one T cell receptor beta chain. The sample belongs to a study of shared clonotypes between healthy human individuals. This CDR3 is 16 amino acids long. The germline V gene encodes CDR1 SGHRS and CDR2 YFSETQ. V shed 4 bases, J shed 4 bases, and the junction held 9 bases outside the gene matches. Generated by immunoSEQ multiplex PCR, the TCRdb table keeps only in-frame clones and is missing some. Found here are roughly 490,000 clones, around 80% of them singletons; the top ten hold roughly 12%. This rearrangement joins TRBV5-1 to TRBJ2-1, with 9 bases that match TRBD2. Material: PBMCs. The sequence came from a woman between 40 and 50 years old in good health. Some clones in this sample may be carry-over from other donors' samples. The CDR3 nucleotides read TGCGCCAGCAGCCCGAAAAACGCGGGAGGGTACAATGAGCAGTTCTTC. Its translation: CASSPKNAGGYNEQFF.